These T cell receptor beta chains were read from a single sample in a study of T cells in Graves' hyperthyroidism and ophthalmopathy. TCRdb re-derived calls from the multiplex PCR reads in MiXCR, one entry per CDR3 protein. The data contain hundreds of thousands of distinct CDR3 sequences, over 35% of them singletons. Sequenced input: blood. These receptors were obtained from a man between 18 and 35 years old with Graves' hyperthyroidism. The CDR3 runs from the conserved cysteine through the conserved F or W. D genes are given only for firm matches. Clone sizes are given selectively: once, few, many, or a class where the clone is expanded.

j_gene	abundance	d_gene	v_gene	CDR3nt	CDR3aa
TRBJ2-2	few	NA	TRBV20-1	TGCAGTGCTAGTGGCTCGGCCGGGGAGCTGTTTTTT	CSASGSAGELFF
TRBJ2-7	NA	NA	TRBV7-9	TGTGCCAGCAGCTTGTCTATCTACGAGCAGTACTTC	CASSLSIYEQYF
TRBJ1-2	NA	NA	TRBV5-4	TGTGCCAGCAGCTTCGGGGACCTCTATGGCTACACCTTC	CASSFGDLYGYTF
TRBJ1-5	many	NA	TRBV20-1	TGCAGTGCTAGAGGGAGATCCAATCAGCCCCAGCATTTT	CSARGRSNQPQHF
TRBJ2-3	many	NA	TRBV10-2	TGCGCCAGCAGTGAAGGCGATACGCAGTATTTT	CASSEGDTQYF
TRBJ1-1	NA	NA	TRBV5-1	TGCGCCAGCAGCTTGAAGGGGGAGGCTGAAGCTTTCTTT	CASSLKGEAEAFF
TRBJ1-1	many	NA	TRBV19	TGTGCCAGTAGTCCGGACTCGGGCACTGAAGCTTTCTTT	CASSPDSGTEAFF
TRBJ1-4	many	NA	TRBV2	TGTGCCAGCAGTGGTTTGGGCCGGGCTAACGAAAAACTGTTTTTT	CASSGLGRANEKLFF
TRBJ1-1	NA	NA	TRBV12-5	TGTGCTAGTGGTTTGGCTGATGGCACTGAAGCTTTCTTT	CASGLADGTEAFF
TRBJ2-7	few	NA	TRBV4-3	TGCGCCAGCAGCCAAGAGTCAGACGGAGCCTACGAGCAGTACTTC	CASSQESDGAYEQYF
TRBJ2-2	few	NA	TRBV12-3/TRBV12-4	TGTGCCAGCAGTCGCTCCAGGGGTATCACCGGGGAGCTGTTTTTT	CASSRSRGITGELFF
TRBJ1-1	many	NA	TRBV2	TGTGCCAGCAGTGTGGTCAGCTTGAACACTGAAGCTTTCTTT	CASSVVSLNTEAFF
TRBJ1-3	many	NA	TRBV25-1	TGTGCCAGCAGTGAAGGGGGGTTTGGAAACACCATATATTTT	CASSEGGFGNTIYF
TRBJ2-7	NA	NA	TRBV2	TGTGCCAGCAGCGCCACAGGGTACAATGAGCAGTACTTC	CASSATGYNEQYF
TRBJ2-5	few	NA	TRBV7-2	TGTGCCAGCAGCTTGAGAAAGTCACAGGAGACCCAGTACTTC	CASSLRKSQETQYF
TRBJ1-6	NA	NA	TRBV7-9	TGTGCCAGCAGCCAAGAGTCGTTCCTCCGGGTTGGTTCACCCCTCCACTTT	CASSQESFLRVGSPLHF
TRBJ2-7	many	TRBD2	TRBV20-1	TGCAGTGCTAGAAGGCTAGCGGAATACGAGCAGTACTTC	CSARRLAEYEQYF
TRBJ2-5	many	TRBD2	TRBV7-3	TGTGCCAGCAGCCCAGGACTAGCGGGAGCTCAAGAGACCCAGTACTTC	CASSPGLAGAQETQYF
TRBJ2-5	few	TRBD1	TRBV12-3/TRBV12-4	TGTGCCAGCACACCAGGGGGCGCAGACGAGACCCAGTACTTC	CASTPGGADETQYF
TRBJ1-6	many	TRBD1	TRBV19	TGTGCCACTCAACAGGGGGCCTATAATTCACCCCTCCACTTT	CATQQGAYNSPLHF
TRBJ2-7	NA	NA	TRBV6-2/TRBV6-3	TGTGCCAGCAGTACCGTTACCTACGAGCAGTACTTC	CASSTVTYEQYF
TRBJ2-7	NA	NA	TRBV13	TGTGCCAGCAGCCCCCCACCCGATGGGGGTTCCGAGCAGTACTTC	CASSPPPDGGSEQYF
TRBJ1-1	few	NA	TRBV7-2	TGCGCCAGCAGCCAACCGACCCATAGGGGAACTGAAGCTTTCTTT	CASSQPTHRGTEAFF
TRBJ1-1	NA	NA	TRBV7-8	TGTGCCAGCAGCTTAGTAGCGCGTAGAACATCTGAAGCTTTCTTT	CASSLVARRTSEAFF
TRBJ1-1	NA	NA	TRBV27	TGTGCCAGCAGTTCGCGCCTCCCTCAGAACACTGAAGCTTTCTTT	CASSSRLPQNTEAFF
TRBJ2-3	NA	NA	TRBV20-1	TGCAGTGTGGAGAGTGCTATAGATACGCAGTATTTT	CSVESAIDTQYF
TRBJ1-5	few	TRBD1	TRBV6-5	TGTGCCGGAGGTGACAGGGAGAGGCGTCAGCCCCAGCATTTT	CAGGDRERRQPQHF
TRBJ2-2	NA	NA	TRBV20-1	TGCAGTGCTCTATCGGGAGAGACCGGGGAGCTGTTTTTT	CSALSGETGELFF
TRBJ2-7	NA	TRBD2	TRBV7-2	TGTGCCAGCAGTTACCGGGACTACCGTACCTACGAGCAGTACTTC	CASSYRDYRTYEQYF
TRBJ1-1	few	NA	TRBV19	TGTGCCAGTAGTATTGGGGTCACGGGAACTGAAGCTTTCTTT	CASSIGVTGTEAFF
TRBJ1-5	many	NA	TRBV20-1	TGCAGTGCCCTCACGACGGGGTCCAATCAGCCCCAGCATTTT	CSALTTGSNQPQHF
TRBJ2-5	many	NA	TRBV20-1	TGCAGTGCTTGGAAACCGGAGACCCAGTACTTC	CSAWKPETQYF
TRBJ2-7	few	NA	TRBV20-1	TGCAGTGCCAGGGAATTACACTACGAGCAGTACTTC	CSARELHYEQYF